This TCR beta chain originates from a study of molecular identifiers for immune sequencing clone quantification (dated by TCRdb to the late 2010s). About the investigation overall: For a replicate experiment, RNA from roughly 20,000 or 100,000 naive CD8 T cells was divided into five aliquots, and four of the five aliquots were sequenced. This methods study benchmarked molecular-identifier clustering-based TCR repertoire sequencing (MIDCIRS) and TCR RNA copy counting, using CD8 T cells to do so. The research as a whole found: Highly expanded clone sizes could be underestimated because identical TCR molecules may share a barcode. Spiked-in Jurkat TCR RNA equivalent to a single cell was reported to be detectable even among approximately 900,000 naive CD8 T cells. In CMV-specific effector cells, clones with more than 20 RNA copies contained over 99% of molecules, whereas in naive cells such clones contained under 1% of molecules. When barcode sub-clustering was left out, chimeric consensus sequences inflated TCR diversity, with chimeras reaching as high as 47%. Modeling gave about 3.2 recovered TCR RNA copies per cell versus 8 to 10 by digital PCR, implying roughly 28% capture efficiency. The naive libraries included spiked-in Jurkat TCR RNA (roughly 9 copies' worth), and this RNA is not part of the donor repertoire.

The library was generated by PCR. Sequencing was carried out with a NextSeq 500. Bulk TCR libraries were generated as previously described, with the TCR primers listed in Table S5 used. The Qiagen AllPrep DNA/RNA kit was used to purify total RNA. Reads from multiple sequencing runs of the same library were pooled before analysis. The authors' analysis ran thus. Reads were retained only if their TCR constant sequence matched exactly, and those retained reads were trimmed to 150 nt and grouped according to their 12-nt molecular barcodes. Within each barcode group, reads were sub-clustered at a 15% Levenshtein threshold, and quality-weighted consensus sequences were built per RNA molecule. Non-functional sequences were removed, as were lower-count sequences one edit away from another. Based on fitting two negative binomial distributions, any barcode sub-cluster with under 20% of the maximum read count was discarded. In TCRdb, the public reads were trimmed at Q25 with fastp and aligned with MiXCR, with productive beta chains retained. Every CDR3 protein is listed once, alongside the most common genes and DNA of its rows. TCRdb, not the original authors, processed these V and J calls. The sample table contains 460,000 or so distinct CDR3 sequences; only one count was recorded for about 25% of them. Around 0.76% of the sample is in the top ten clones.

This clonotype was seen at least ten times. Its antigen specificity is not known. Base qualities are not provided; no much larger clone lies one nucleotide away. From cysteine to phenylalanine, the CDR3 is 12 amino acids long. The CDR3 DNA has 36 bases and is translated from base 1. The V end loses 1 base and the J end loses 4 bases, and a stretch of 4 bases separates them. Reading the germline V gene gives CDR1 SGHDN and CDR2 FVKESK. Libraries of naive CD8 T cells were built from about 19,000 to 1,100,000 sorted cells, with 10%, 30% or 50% of the purified RNA used. On a BD FACSAria II, naive CD8 T cells were FACS-sorted as CD8+CD4-CCR7+CD45RA+ and collected into RLT Plus buffer. Nine to eleven TCR copies' worth of Jurkat RNA were spiked into about 19,000-1,000,000 naive CD8 T cell samples to test detection sensitivity. Enrichment of CD8 T cells was done with RosetteSep CD8+ T Cell Enrichment Cocktail plus Ficoll-Paque, and ACK red cell lysis came afterward.

The V and J segments used are TRBV14 and TRBJ1-1, with the D gene not confidently named. The source material was naive CD8+ T cells from blood, with Jurkat cell RNA spiked in. Sample cell subset or site, as interpreted from the label and publication: FACS-sorted CD8+CD4-CCR7+CD45RA+ naive T cells. The sequence was collected from a human donor in good health. Some libraries in this study had Jurkat cell RNA spiked in. The CDR3 reads as follows: CASSQVTTEAFF. DNA sequence: TGTGCCAGCAGCCAAGTTACCACTGAAGCTTTCTTT.